The sequence of this T cell receptor (beta chain) was determined in a study of Ad26.COV2.S vaccination and SARS-CoV-2 variants. Looking at the study overall: Ad26.COV2.S shots went into the muscle once or twice, 56 days apart.

Assay: immunoSEQ multiplex PCR; the TCRdb copy retains only in-frame clones and omits some. The data hold roughly 300,000 clones, with 85% to 90% observed a single time. The germline V gene has CDR1 MNHEY and CDR2 SMNVEV (reference sequence). The length of the CDR3 is 13 residues. The V gene end was trimmed by 6 bases and the J gene end by 7 bases; junction bases not matched to a gene: 8. Study-level results: The TCR breadth and depth analyses may have produced an underestimate of total T cell responses.

As for this clone: Its antigen is not known.

Treatment of the sample: approximately 18 received Ad26.COV2.S at low or high dose, single or two shots; about five received placebo; per-sample allocation not given. Each sample was drawn 63 days after the first injection (of vaccine or placebo). This sequence originates from a person between 18 and 65 years old who received the Ad26.COV2.S COVID-19 vaccine or a placebo. This rearrangement joins TRBV27 to TRBJ1-2; 7 nucleotides line up with TRBD1. The sequences come from peripheral blood, collected in a trial of Ad26.COV2.S vaccine versus placebo. CDR3 DNA: TGTGCCAGCAGCGATCTTACAGGGGCTGGCTACACCTTC. It codes for CASSDLTGAGYTF.